The 24 T cell receptor beta chains listed next were all sequenced from one sample in a study of T-cell reconstitution after alpha-beta-depleted transplantation in children. Molecular barcoding with unique molecular identifiers was used for the TCRbeta library. TCRdb re-derived calls from the PCR reads in MiXCR, one entry per CDR3 protein. The sample consists of approximately 190,000 distinct CDR3 sequences, approximately 8% of them appearing once. The specimen was PBMCs, mostly from graft donor cells, collected 360 days after TCRalphabeta/CD19-depleted stem cell transplant. The receptors shown here come from a male patient under 10 years old who had a stem cell transplant for acute myeloid leukemia, so the T cells may come from the graft donor.

The chain carries TRBV25-1 and TRBJ2-3; the D gene is possibly TRBD2 (6 bases). V lost 5 bases and J 1 base, leaving 13 bases between the germline ends. Per germline, CDR1 MGHDK and CDR2 SYGVNS. The CDR3 extends over 15 amino acids. CDR3 region: CASSPTASGTDTQYF. CDR3 coding DNA: TGTGCCAGCAGTCCTACCGCTAGCGGCACAGATACGCAGTATTTT. Looking up the rest from reference TRBV25-1 and TRBJ2-3 gives the full variable domain: EADIYQTPRYLVIGTGKKITLECSQTMGHDKMYWYQQDPGMELHLIHYSYGVNSTEKGDLSSESTVSRIRTEHFPLTLESARPSHTSQYLCASSPTASGTDTQYFGPGTRLTVL.

The chain links TRBV7-9 to TRBJ2-5; 8 nucleotides line up with TRBD1. In germline, CDR1 is SEHNR, CDR2 FQNEAQ (reference sequence). The V gene end was trimmed by 5 bases and the J gene end by 3 bases; junction bases not matched to a gene: 8. CDR3 length equals 15 residues. The CDR3 bases are TGTGCCAGCAGCCTACAGACAGGGGCAGAAGAGACCCAGTACTTC. Amino acid sequence: CASSLQTGAEETQYF.

This clonotype was detected only a few times. The chain combines TRBV4-3 with TRBJ2-3; D is perhaps TRBD1 or TRBD2 (6 bases each). Germline CDR1 LGHNA, CDR2 YSLEER. With 4 bases removed from V and 5 bases from J, the gap between germline ends came to 13 bases. This CDR3 spans 14 amino acids. CDR3: CASSPRGGGDTQYF. As DNA, the CDR3 is TGCGCCAGCAGCCCCAGAGGAGGGGGAGATACGCAGTATTTT.

J is TRBJ1-1 and V is TRBV7-6; 8 bases match TRBD1. This CDR3 region has 15 residues. The V gene end was trimmed by 5 bases and the J gene end by 3 bases; junction bases not matched to a gene: 8. Germline CDR1 and CDR2: SGHVS and FNYEAQ. CDR3: CASSPYPGQDTEAFF. The CDR3 nucleotides are TGTGCCAGCAGCCCATATCCGGGACAGGACACTGAAGCTTTCTTT. Combining the CDR3 with reference TRBV7-6 and TRBJ1-1 gives the whole variable domain GAGVSQSPRYKVTKRGQDVALRCDPISGHVSLYWYRQALGQGPEFLTYFNYEAQQDKSGLPNDRFSAERPEGSISTLTIQRTEQRDSAMYRCASSPYPGQDTEAFFGQGTRLTVV.

This clonotype has a handful of counts. J is TRBJ2-5 and V is TRBV5-1; TRBD2 aligns across 11 bases. V lost 1 base to trimming and J lost 2 bases; unmatched junction nucleotides: 4. Germline CDR1 SGHRS, CDR2 YFSETQ. This CDR3 comprises 16 residues. CDR3 residues: CASSLTSGSAQETQYF. CDR3 DNA: TGCGCCAGCAGCTTGACTAGCGGGAGTGCACAAGAGACCCAGTACTTC.

This clonotype has a handful of counts. The junction departs from the called germline gene at one end, perhaps through a read error. CDR3 nucleotides: TGTGCTAGCAGTTCTACCGGGACAGGGGCAAACACCGGGGAGCTGTTTTTT. Amino acids: CASSSTGTGANTGELFF. V gene TRBV7-7 combines with J gene TRBJ2-2; the match to TRBD1 covers 10 bases. There are 17 residues in the CDR3. Germline CDR1 is SSHAT and CDR2 is FNYEAQ (reference sequence).

V gene TRBV20-1 combines with J gene TRBJ2-7, with 10 bases fitting TRBD2. The CDR3 spans 13 residues. Unmatched junction bases numbered 5, after V lost 3 bases and J lost 6 bases. Germline V gives CDR1 DFQATT, CDR2 SNEGSKA (reference sequence). The CDR3 bases are TGCAGTGCTAGGGCTAGCGGGAGTCCCGAGCAGTACTTC. Amino acid sequence: CSARASGSPEQYF.

This clonotype was counted a few times. The rearrangement joins TRBV19 to TRBJ1-1; D not certain. The CDR3 is 12 residues long. The V gene lost 3 bases and the J gene lost 2 bases, with 4 bases spanning the gap. Germline CDR1 and CDR2: LNHDA and SQIVND (reference sequence). CDR3 loop: CASSIPNTEAFF. CDR3 nucleotide sequence: TGTGCCAGTAGTATCCCTAACACTGAAGCTTTCTTT.

This clonotype has at least ten counts. This sequence joins TRBV3-1 and TRBJ2-5, with D possibly being TRBD1 (6 bases). Germline V gives CDR1 LGHDT, CDR2 YNNKEL (reference sequence). The germline V and J ends were trimmed by 0 bases and 1 base, with 12 bases remaining between them. The CDR3 sequence is 16 residues long. CDR3 region: CASSQERTAFQETQYF. The CDR3 coding sequence is TGTGCCAGCAGCCAAGAGAGGACAGCCTTCCAAGAGACCCAGTACTTC.

The rearrangement joins TRBV14 to TRBJ2-3, with D hard to call. Germline values: CDR1 SGHDN, CDR2 FVKESK. The CDR3 contains 11 residues. Trimming cost V 5 bases and J 8 bases, with 8 bases left between them. The CDR3: CASSALGTQYF. The CDR3 DNA reads TGTGCCAGCAGCGCTTTGGGTACGCAGTATTTT.

This clonotype was counted a few times. The rearrangement joins TRBV4-2 to TRBJ2-5; no firm D call. The CDR3 has 16 residues. Germline V lookup: CDR1 LGHNA, CDR2 YNFKEQ. V shed 0 bases and J shed 0 bases, with 11 bases lying between them. CDR3 amino acids: CASSQDWAANQETQYF. The DNA of the CDR3 is TGTGCCAGCAGCCAAGATTGGGCGGCTAACCAAGAGACCCAGTACTTC.

This clonotype was detected a few times. The rearrangement links TRBV6-2 or TRBV6-3 to TRBJ1-1; D gene uncertain. The germline V gene has CDR1 MNHEY and CDR2 SVGEGT. The length of the CDR3 is 11 residues. Trimming removed 2 bases from V and 6 bases from J, with 4 bases in between. The CDR3 is CASSYPAEAFF. The DNA for the CDR3 is TGTGCCAGCAGTTACCCGGCTGAAGCTTTCTTT.

The chain couples TRBV4-1 to TRBJ2-7; 7 bases are shared with TRBD1. V was pared by 0 bases and J by 2 bases, with 10 bases of the junction left unmatched. Looked up from germline, CDR1 is MGHRA and CDR2 is YSYEKL. This CDR3 region has 17 residues. The CDR3: CASSQDFGDSYTYEQYV. Here the CDR3 DNA reads TGCGCCAGCAGCCAAGATTTTGGGGACAGTTATACCTACGAGCAGTACGTC.

In its sample, this clonotype was seen many times. The chain recombines TRBV20-1 with TRBJ2-7; TRBD2 matches at 8 bases. The CDR3 sequence is 15 residues long. Germline CDR1 reads DFQATT; CDR2 reads SNEGSKA (reference sequence). V gave up 3 bases and J gave up 1 base; unmatched junction bases: 8. CDR3 residues: CSASGLAGPSYEQYF. In DNA form, the CDR3 reads TGCAGTGCTAGTGGGCTAGCGGGTCCGTCCTACGAGCAGTACTTC.

This clonotype was seen a handful of times. The CDR3 spells CASSLFESEAFF. Written as DNA, the CDR3 is TGCGCCAGCAGCTTGTTTGAGTCGGAAGCTTTCTTT. This chain joins TRBV5-1 and TRBJ1-1; D gene uncertain. Trimming left V 1 base short and J 8 bases short, with 9 bases between. This CDR3 has 12 residues. The germline gives CDR1 SGHRS, CDR2 YFSETQ. The variable domain in full, with the rest retrieved from reference TRBV5-1 and TRBJ1-1, is KAGVTQTPRYLIKTRGQQVTLSCSPISGHRSVSWYQQTPGQGLQFLFEYFSETQRNKGNFPGRFSGRQFSNSRSEMNVSTLELGDSALYLCASSLFESEAFFGQGTRLTVV.

This clonotype was recorded many times. The chain carries TRBV20-1 and TRBJ2-5; 7 bases match TRBD1. The germline V gene encodes CDR1 DFQATT and CDR2 SNEGSKA (reference sequence). The CDR3 length is 14 residues. The V segment lost 0 bases and the J segment 4 bases; nucleotides outside the gene matches: 5. The DNA of the CDR3 is TGCAGTGCTAGAGACCCCCGGACAGGAGAGACCCAGTACTTC. Amino acid sequence: CSARDPRTGETQYF.

The table lists this clonotype with a few counts. The V gene is TRBV7-9, the J gene TRBJ2-3; 8 bases align to TRBD2. After removal of 3 bases from V and 6 bases from J, the junction contained 11 bases not matched to a gene. CDR3 length: 16 residues. Germline CDR1 SEHNR, CDR2 FQNEAQ (reference sequence). This CDR3 reads CASSFLAGEGKDTQYF. The CDR3 DNA sequence: TGTGCCAGCAGCTTTCTAGCGGGTGAGGGAAAGGATACGCAGTATTTT.

The chain has TRBV11-1 and TRBJ2-5; D uncertain. CDR1 is SGHAT and CDR2 is FQDESV in the germline V gene (reference sequence). Trimming stripped 4 bases from V and 7 bases from J, with 7 bases between. CDR3 length: 11 residues. This CDR3 reads CASSSVWTQYF. CDR3 sequence (DNA): TGTGCCAGCAGCTCGGTGTGGACCCAGTACTTC.

This clonotype showed up many times. The chain has TRBV12-3 or TRBV12-4 and TRBJ2-1, with TRBD2 matching 9 bases. The CDR3 runs to 15 residues. The V segment lost 9 bases and the J segment 6 bases; nucleotides outside the gene matches: 12. The CDR3 DNA reads TGTGCCAGTGATACCGGGACTAGCCACCCCAATGAGCAGTTCTTC. Translating gives CASDTGTSHPNEQFF.

This clonotype has a handful of counts. The chain couples TRBV6-5 to TRBJ2-3; 8 positions agree with TRBD2. Germline V gene sequence: CDR1 MNHEY, CDR2 SVGAGI. With V trimmed by 0 bases and J by 1 base, 12 bases remained unmatched. The CDR3 contains 19 residues. DNA of the CDR3: TGTGCCAGCAGTTACTCGGCCTCCATAGCGGGAAAGCGCACAGATACGCAGTATTTT. It is translated as CASSYSASIAGKRTDTQYF.

This clonotype has more than one count but fewer than ten. The chain is built from TRBV5-1 and TRBJ1-1, with D possibly being TRBD1 (5 bases). V lost 4 bases to trimming and J lost 5 bases, with 18 bases between them. CDR3 size: 15 residues. In germline, CDR1 is SGHRS, CDR2 YFSETQ. The CDR3 DNA reads as TGCGCCAGCAGCCAGAGACCGGGGCGGAGGACTGAAGCTTTCTTT. It encodes CASSQRPGRRTEAFF.

This clonotype appeared a few times. The chain links TRBV24-1 to TRBJ1-5, with D tentatively TRBD1 (5 bases). This CDR3 has 13 residues. Germline V gene data show CDR1 as KGHDR and CDR2 as SFDVKD. Trimming removed 8 bases at V and 1 base at J, with 8 bases between. The chain's CDR3 is CATKHRSNQPQHF. The CDR3 DNA reads as TGTGCCACCAAACACAGGAGCAATCAGCCCCAGCATTTT.

This clonotype has a handful of counts. The CDR3 spells CASSYALDRERIRYEQYF. The DNA of the CDR3 is TGTGCCAGCAGTTACGCCCTCGACAGGGAAAGAATACGCTACGAGCAGTACTTC. The chain joins TRBV6-2 or TRBV6-3 to TRBJ2-7, with 7 bases identical to TRBD1. Per the germline V gene, CDR1 is MNHEY and CDR2 is SVGEGT. V trimming: 2 bases; J trimming: 3 bases; junction bases outside the gene matches: 16. The CDR3 contains 18 residues.

The CDR3 coding sequence is TGTGCCAGCAGCCGCCAAAAAAGGACAGGGGGTTGGGATGAGCAGTTCTTC. Amino acid sequence: CASSRQKRTGGWDEQFF. V gene TRBV7-6 combines with J gene TRBJ2-1, with 10 bases identical to TRBD1. This CDR3 spans 17 amino acids. CDR1 and CDR2 (germline): SGHVS, FNYEAQ. Trimming cost V 5 bases and J 8 bases; bases outside gene matches: 15.